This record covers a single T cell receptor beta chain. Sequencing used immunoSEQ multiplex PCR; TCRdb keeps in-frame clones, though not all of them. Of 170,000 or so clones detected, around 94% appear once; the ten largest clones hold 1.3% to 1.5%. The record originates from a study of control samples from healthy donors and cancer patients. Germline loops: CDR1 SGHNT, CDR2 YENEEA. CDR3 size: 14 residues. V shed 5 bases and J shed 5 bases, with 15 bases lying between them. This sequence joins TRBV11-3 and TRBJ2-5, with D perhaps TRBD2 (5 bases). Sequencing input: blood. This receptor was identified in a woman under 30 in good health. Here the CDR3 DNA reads TGTGCCAGCAGCCCATTGAATAGGGAGGAGACCCAGTACTTC. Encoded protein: CASSPLNREETQYF.